This is a list of T cell receptor beta chains from one sample in a study of T cell repertoires in cytomegalovirus infection. TCRdb processed the reads anew with MiXCR; each CDR3 protein has one entry. This table has 900,000 to 950,000 distinct CDR3 sequences, approximately 30% appearing once. Their target antigens are unknown. This sample comprised cultured CD8+ T cells from PBMCs, obtained from culture after CMV antigen stimulation. Receptors originate from a human donor in good health (CMV status not recorded). Some clones in this sample may be carry-over from other donors' samples. Both conserved end residues are part of each CDR3. Fields, in order: CDR3 protein, CDR3 DNA, V gene, D gene, J gene, clone size. D genes are given only for firm matches. A clone size is listed for some rows: how often the clone was seen (once, few, many), or a class if it is expanded.

CDR3 protein: CANSFEPGTGELFF
CDR3 DNA: TGTGCCAACAGCTTTGAGCCTGGGACCGGGGAGCTGTTTTTT
V gene: TRBV7-6
D gene: .
J gene: TRBJ2-2
clone size: .

CDR3 protein: CASSFSDEQFF
CDR3 DNA: TGTGCCAGCAGTTTTTCCGATGAGCAGTTCTTC
V gene: TRBV12-3/TRBV12-4
D gene: .
J gene: TRBJ2-1
clone size: many

CDR3 protein: CASSLPLALYQETQYF
CDR3 DNA: TGCGCCAGCAGCTTGCCCCTTGCCCTTTACCAAGAGACCCAGTACTTC
V gene: TRBV5-1
D gene: .
J gene: TRBJ2-5
clone size: .

CDR3 protein: CASSSGPGSPLHF
CDR3 DNA: TGTGCCAGCAGCTCTGGGCCGGGGTCACCCCTCCACTTT
V gene: TRBV5-5
D gene: .
J gene: TRBJ1-6
clone size: .

CDR3 protein: CATSDLGAGGPGEQFF
CDR3 DNA: TGTGCCACCAGTGATTTGGGGGCGGGGGGGCCCGGTGAGCAGTTCTTC
V gene: TRBV24-1
D gene: TRBD2
J gene: TRBJ2-1
clone size: .

CDR3 protein: CASSLKYGTDTQYF
CDR3 DNA: TGTGCCAGCAGCTTAAAGTACGGCACAGATACGCAGTATTTT
V gene: TRBV7-2
D gene: .
J gene: TRBJ2-3
clone size: many

CDR3 protein: CASSLQQGKETQYF
CDR3 DNA: TGCGCCAGCAGCTTGCAACAGGGGAAAGAGACCCAGTACTTC
V gene: TRBV5-1
D gene: TRBD1
J gene: TRBJ2-5
clone size: .

CDR3 protein: CASSLVDRDEQFF
CDR3 DNA: TGTGCCAGCAGCTTAGTGGACAGGGATGAGCAGTTCTTC
V gene: TRBV7-6
D gene: TRBD1
J gene: TRBJ2-1
clone size: many

CDR3 protein: CASSYSKNTLNTGELFF
CDR3 DNA: TGTGCCAGCAGTTACTCGAAAAATACCCTGAACACCGGGGAGCTGTTTTTT
V gene: TRBV6-2/TRBV6-3
D gene: .
J gene: TRBJ2-2
clone size: .

CDR3 protein: CSAREVGSTEAFF
CDR3 DNA: TGCAGTGCTAGAGAGGTAGGGAGCACTGAAGCTTTCTTT
V gene: TRBV20-1
D gene: .
J gene: TRBJ1-1
clone size: .

CDR3 protein: CASSLAGGYSSYNEQFF
CDR3 DNA: TGTGCCAGCAGCCTAGCGGGGGGATACAGCTCCTACAATGAGCAGTTCTTC
V gene: TRBV14
D gene: TRBD2
J gene: TRBJ2-1
clone size: many

CDR3 protein: CASSNLERGVPLTDTQYF
CDR3 DNA: TGTGCCAGTAGTAACCTCGAACGGGGGGTCCCCCTAACAGATACGCAGTATTTT
V gene: TRBV19
D gene: TRBD2
J gene: TRBJ2-3
clone size: .

CDR3 protein: CASSLDAGVSEQYF
CDR3 DNA: TGCGCCAGCAGCTTGGACGCAGGGGTGAGCGAGCAGTACTTC
V gene: TRBV5-1
D gene: .
J gene: TRBJ2-7
clone size: many

CDR3 protein: CASQGDLRGDTQYF
CDR3 DNA: TGTGCCAGCCAGGGAGACCTGCGAGGAGATACGCAGTATTTT
V gene: TRBV11-3
D gene: .
J gene: TRBJ2-3
clone size: few

CDR3 protein: CASSLSRREQETQYF
CDR3 DNA: TGTGCCAGCAGCTTATCGCGCAGAGAACAAGAGACCCAGTACTTC
V gene: TRBV11-2
D gene: .
J gene: TRBJ2-5
clone size: few

CDR3 protein: CASSLEAVPSTDTQYF
CDR3 DNA: TGTGCCAGCAGCTTAGAGGCGGTACCTAGCACAGATACGCAGTATTTT
V gene: TRBV7-2
D gene: .
J gene: TRBJ2-3
clone size: .

CDR3 protein: CASSSVAGASTDTQYF
CDR3 DNA: TGTGCCAGCAGTTCAGTTGCGGGGGCTAGCACAGATACGCAGTATTTT
V gene: TRBV28
D gene: .
J gene: TRBJ2-3
clone size: few

CDR3 protein: CASSFYGPGDEQFF
CDR3 DNA: TGTGCCAGCAGTTTTTACGGTCCCGGCGATGAGCAGTTCTTC
V gene: TRBV27
D gene: .
J gene: TRBJ2-1
clone size: few

CDR3 protein: CASSVALRGTDTQYF
CDR3 DNA: TGTGCCAGCAGCGTAGCATTAAGGGGCACAGATACGCAGTATTTT
V gene: TRBV9
D gene: .
J gene: TRBJ2-3
clone size: few

CDR3 protein: CASSSSGLRTDTQYF
CDR3 DNA: TGTGCCAGCAGTTCGAGCGGGCTCCGCACAGATACGCAGTATTTT
V gene: TRBV27
D gene: .
J gene: TRBJ2-3
clone size: .

CDR3 protein: CATSRVGLEQYF
CDR3 DNA: TGTGCCACCAGCAGAGTGGGGCTCGAGCAGTACTTC
V gene: TRBV15
D gene: .
J gene: TRBJ2-7
clone size: few

CDR3 protein: CASSPRQEEWDGYTF
CDR3 DNA: TGTGCCAGCAGCCCCCGACAGGAAGAATGGGATGGCTACACCTTC
V gene: TRBV5-6
D gene: .
J gene: TRBJ1-2
clone size: .

CDR3 protein: CASSYQMVGMGAGELFF
CDR3 DNA: TGTGCCAGCAGTTACCAAATGGTGGGAATGGGCGCCGGGGAGCTGTTTTTT
V gene: TRBV6-5
D gene: .
J gene: TRBJ2-2
clone size: .

CDR3 protein: CASSPETAPTEKLFF
CDR3 DNA: TGTGCCAGCAGTCCTGAGACGGCCCCTACTGAAAAACTGTTTTTT
V gene: TRBV14
D gene: .
J gene: TRBJ1-4
clone size: .

CDR3 protein: CASSQERGRGTGEQYF
CDR3 DNA: TGTGCCAGCAGCCAAGAAAGGGGCCGGGGCACCGGCGAGCAGTACTTC
V gene: TRBV4-2
D gene: .
J gene: TRBJ2-7
clone size: few

CDR3 protein: CASSDWGTSYNEQFF
CDR3 DNA: TGTGCCAGCAGTGACTGGGGGACCTCCTACAATGAGCAGTTCTTC
V gene: TRBV6-1
D gene: .
J gene: TRBJ2-1
clone size: many

CDR3 protein: CSARERQGVHEQYF
CDR3 DNA: TGCAGTGCTAGAGAGCGACAGGGAGTCCACGAGCAGTACTTC
V gene: TRBV20-1
D gene: TRBD1
J gene: TRBJ2-7
clone size: .

CDR3 protein: CASSERRDRGQHEQYF
CDR3 DNA: TGTGCCAGCAGCGAGAGACGGGACAGGGGGCAACACGAGCAGTACTTC
V gene: TRBV7-9
D gene: TRBD1
J gene: TRBJ2-7
clone size: many